Listed below are T cell receptor beta chains from one sample, sequenced in a study of Graves' ophthalmopathy and Graves' hyperthyroidism. One entry per CDR3 protein, called by TCRdb with MiXCR from the multiplex PCR reads. Of about 370,000 distinct CDR3 sequences in the sample, about 17% were seen once. Sequencing was done on a sample of peripheral blood. These receptors all come from a woman younger than 35 with Graves' ophthalmopathy. Each CDR3 is given with its conserved first and last residue. Fields, in order: clone size, J gene, V gene, D gene, CDR3 DNA, CDR3 protein. D genes are given only for firm matches. Clone size, where shown, is once, few, many, or a class for clones that have expanded.

clone size: -
J gene: TRBJ1-2
V gene: TRBV7-2
D gene: -
CDR3 DNA: TGTGCCAGCAGCCCAGACAGGAAGAACTATGGCTACACCTTC
CDR3 protein: CASSPDRKNYGYTF

clone size: many
J gene: TRBJ1-3
V gene: TRBV6-1
D gene: -
CDR3 DNA: TGTGCCAGCAAGATGGGGTCTGGAAACACCATATATTTT
CDR3 protein: CASKMGSGNTIYF

clone size: many
J gene: TRBJ1-5
V gene: TRBV19
D gene: -
CDR3 DNA: TGTGCCAGTAGGGACAGCAATCAGCCCCAGCATTTT
CDR3 protein: CASRDSNQPQHF

clone size: many
J gene: TRBJ2-7
V gene: TRBV5-1
D gene: -
CDR3 DNA: TGCGCCAGCAGCCCTGGGACAACTTCCTCCTACGAGCAGTACTTC
CDR3 protein: CASSPGTTSSYEQYF

clone size: many
J gene: TRBJ1-1
V gene: TRBV6-5
D gene: -
CDR3 DNA: TGTGCCAGCAGTTACTCGGGGGTGACTGAAGCTTTCTTT
CDR3 protein: CASSYSGVTEAFF

clone size: many
J gene: TRBJ1-5
V gene: TRBV6-5
D gene: -
CDR3 DNA: TGTGCCAGCAGTTTTGTTCAGCCCCAGCATTTT
CDR3 protein: CASSFVQPQHF

clone size: many
J gene: TRBJ1-1
V gene: TRBV28
D gene: TRBD1
CDR3 DNA: TGTGCCAGCCTCAGGGGGGGGTACACTGAAGCTTTCTTT
CDR3 protein: CASLRGGYTEAFF

clone size: many
J gene: TRBJ2-5
V gene: TRBV6-5
D gene: TRBD1
CDR3 DNA: TGTGCCAGCAGGACCGGGACAGGGGACCAAGAGACCCAGTACTTC
CDR3 protein: CASRTGTGDQETQYF

clone size: few
J gene: TRBJ2-5
V gene: TRBV12-3/TRBV12-4
D gene: TRBD2
CDR3 DNA: TGTGCCAGCACGGGGGGAATCGTTGAGACCCAGTACTTC
CDR3 protein: CASTGGIVETQYF

clone size: many
J gene: TRBJ2-2
V gene: TRBV6-1
D gene: -
CDR3 DNA: TGTGCCAGCAGGCGGACCCTGGGGACCGGGGAGCTGTTTTTT
CDR3 protein: CASRRTLGTGELFF

clone size: few
J gene: TRBJ2-7
V gene: TRBV5-1
D gene: TRBD1
CDR3 DNA: TGCGCCAGCAGCCGGGACAGTTTCTACGAGCAGTACTTC
CDR3 protein: CASSRDSFYEQYF

clone size: once
J gene: TRBJ2-5
V gene: TRBV7-2
D gene: -
CDR3 DNA: TGTGCCAGCAGCTTAATCGGCCGGGAGCGGGAGACCCAGTACTTC
CDR3 protein: CASSLIGRERETQYF

clone size: few
J gene: TRBJ2-7
V gene: TRBV28
D gene: -
CDR3 DNA: TGTGCCAGCACCTACTCCGGTGTTATTCCATACGAGCAGTACTTC
CDR3 protein: CASTYSGVIPYEQYF

clone size: few
J gene: TRBJ2-7
V gene: TRBV7-2
D gene: TRBD2
CDR3 DNA: TGTGCCAGCAGCTCTGGACTAGCGGTGTTAAACGAGCAGTACTTC
CDR3 protein: CASSSGLAVLNEQYF

clone size: few
J gene: TRBJ1-2
V gene: TRBV28
D gene: -
CDR3 DNA: TGTGCCAGCAGTTTAGACAGCAGGGTTGGTGGCTACACCTTC
CDR3 protein: CASSLDSRVGGYTF

clone size: many
J gene: TRBJ1-2
V gene: TRBV4-3
D gene: -
CDR3 DNA: TGCGCCAGCAGCCACGGGACCCTGCTTAACTATGGCTACACCTTC
CDR3 protein: CASSHGTLLNYGYTF

clone size: many
J gene: TRBJ1-2
V gene: TRBV6-1
D gene: -
CDR3 DNA: TGTGCCAGCAGTGCGGGTTATCGTAACTATGGCTACACCTTC
CDR3 protein: CASSAGYRNYGYTF

clone size: many
J gene: TRBJ2-2
V gene: TRBV6-5
D gene: -
CDR3 DNA: TGTGCCAGCAGTTGGAGCCCCGGGGAGCTGTTTTTT
CDR3 protein: CASSWSPGELFF

clone size: many
J gene: TRBJ1-5
V gene: TRBV28
D gene: -
CDR3 DNA: TGTGCCACCCGCCCGCCCCAGGTCTCTCAGCCCCAGCATTTT
CDR3 protein: CATRPPQVSQPQHF

clone size: many
J gene: TRBJ2-7
V gene: TRBV20-1
D gene: -
CDR3 DNA: TGCAGTGCTAGAGCGCGGGCACTGACCTACGAGCAGTACTTC
CDR3 protein: CSARARALTYEQYF

clone size: many
J gene: TRBJ2-5
V gene: TRBV30
D gene: -
CDR3 DNA: TGTGCCTGGAGAGGGACGGAAGGAAAAGAGACCCAGTACTTC
CDR3 protein: CAWRGTEGKETQYF

clone size: -
J gene: TRBJ2-7
V gene: TRBV2
D gene: -
CDR3 DNA: TGTGCCAGCAAGTGGGCGGTCGAGCAGTACTTC
CDR3 protein: CASKWAVEQYF

clone size: few
J gene: TRBJ1-1
V gene: TRBV10-1
D gene: -
CDR3 DNA: TGCGCCAGCAGTGAGGGGGGAACAGGGACTGAAGCTTTCTTT
CDR3 protein: CASSEGGTGTEAFF

clone size: many
J gene: TRBJ1-1
V gene: TRBV5-1
D gene: -
CDR3 DNA: TGCGCCAGCACCCTTGGTGGGGGGCTTTCGAACACTGAAGCTTTCTTT
CDR3 protein: CASTLGGGLSNTEAFF

clone size: few
J gene: TRBJ1-2
V gene: TRBV6-5
D gene: -
CDR3 DNA: TGTGCCAGCAGTTTAACCCTCACTTCTGCGACAGGCCGTGGCTACACCTTC
CDR3 protein: CASSLTLTSATGRGYTF

clone size: few
J gene: TRBJ1-5
V gene: TRBV6-1
D gene: -
CDR3 DNA: TGTGCCAGCAGCGTTTCCGGGGGCACGAGCAATCAGCCCCAGCATTTT
CDR3 protein: CASSVSGGTSNQPQHF

clone size: many
J gene: TRBJ2-5
V gene: TRBV7-9
D gene: -
CDR3 DNA: TGTGCCAGCAGCCAAGACCTAACCGAAGGGTCCCAGTACTTC
CDR3 protein: CASSQDLTEGSQYF

clone size: many
J gene: TRBJ2-7
V gene: TRBV7-3
D gene: -
CDR3 DNA: TGTGCCAGCAGCTTATTGCCCCTGACCGATACCTACGAGCAGTACTTC
CDR3 protein: CASSLLPLTDTYEQYF